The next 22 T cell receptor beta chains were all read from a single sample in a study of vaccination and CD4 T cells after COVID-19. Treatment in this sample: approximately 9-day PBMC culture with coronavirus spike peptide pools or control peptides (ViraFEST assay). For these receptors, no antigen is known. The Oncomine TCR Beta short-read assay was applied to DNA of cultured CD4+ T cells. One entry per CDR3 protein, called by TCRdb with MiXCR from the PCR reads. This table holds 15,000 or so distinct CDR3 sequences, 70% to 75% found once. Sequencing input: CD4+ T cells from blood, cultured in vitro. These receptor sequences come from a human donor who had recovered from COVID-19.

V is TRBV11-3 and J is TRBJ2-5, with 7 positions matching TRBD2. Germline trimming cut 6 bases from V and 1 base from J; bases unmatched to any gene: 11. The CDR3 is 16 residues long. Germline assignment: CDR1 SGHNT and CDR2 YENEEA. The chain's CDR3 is CASSSRRGGSQETQYF. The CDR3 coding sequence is TGTGCCAGCAGTTCAAGACGCGGGGGTTCCCAAGAGACCCAGTACTTC.

CDR3 in DNA: TGTGCCAGCAGCTTAGCGGGAGAGAACCCCTATGGCTACACCTTC. This encodes CASSLAGENPYGYTF. V is TRBV7-2 and J is TRBJ1-2; no clear D. CDR1 is SGHTA, CDR2 FQGNSA, per germline. Trimming pared 0 bases from V and 4 bases from J, leaving 12 bases between. The CDR3 spans 15 residues.

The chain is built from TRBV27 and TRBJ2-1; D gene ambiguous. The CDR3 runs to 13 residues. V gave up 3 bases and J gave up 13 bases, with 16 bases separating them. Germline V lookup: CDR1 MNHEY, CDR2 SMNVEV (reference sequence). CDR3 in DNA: TGTGCCAGCAGTTTCCCTCTTAGTCAAACCCAGTTCTTC. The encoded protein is CASSFPLSQTQFF.

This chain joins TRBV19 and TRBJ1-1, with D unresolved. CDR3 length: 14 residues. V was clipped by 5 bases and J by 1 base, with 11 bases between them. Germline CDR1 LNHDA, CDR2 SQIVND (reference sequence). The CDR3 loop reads CASSLGQRNTEAFF. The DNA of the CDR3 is TGTGCCAGTAGTTTAGGGCAGCGGAACACTGAAGCTTTCTTT.

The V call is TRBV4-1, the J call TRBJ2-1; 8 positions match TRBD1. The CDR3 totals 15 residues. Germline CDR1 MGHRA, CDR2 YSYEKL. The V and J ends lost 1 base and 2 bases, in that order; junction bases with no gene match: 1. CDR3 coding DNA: TGCGCCAGCAGCCAAGGGGGACAGGCCTACAATGAGCAGTTCTTC. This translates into CASSQGGQAYNEQFF.

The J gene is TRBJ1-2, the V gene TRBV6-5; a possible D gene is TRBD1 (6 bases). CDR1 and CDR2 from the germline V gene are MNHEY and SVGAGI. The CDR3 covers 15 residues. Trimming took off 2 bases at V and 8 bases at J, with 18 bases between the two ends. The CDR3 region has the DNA TGTGCCAGCAGTTACGCACCCGACAGGTCTAACGGCTACACCTTC. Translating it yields CASSYAPDRSNGYTF.

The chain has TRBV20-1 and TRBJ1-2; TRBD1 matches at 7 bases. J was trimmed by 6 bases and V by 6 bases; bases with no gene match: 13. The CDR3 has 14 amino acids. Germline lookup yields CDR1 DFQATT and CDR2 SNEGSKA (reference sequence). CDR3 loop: CSAATLTGDDGYTF. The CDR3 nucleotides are TGCAGTGCCGCCACCCTCACAGGGGACGATGGCTACACCTTC.

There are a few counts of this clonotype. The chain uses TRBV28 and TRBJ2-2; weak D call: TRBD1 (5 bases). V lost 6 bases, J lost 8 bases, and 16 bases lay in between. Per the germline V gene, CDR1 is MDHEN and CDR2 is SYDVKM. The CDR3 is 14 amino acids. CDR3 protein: CASRGAGRRGELFF. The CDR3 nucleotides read TGTGCCAGCAGAGGGGCAGGCCGGAGAGGGGAGCTGTTTTTT.

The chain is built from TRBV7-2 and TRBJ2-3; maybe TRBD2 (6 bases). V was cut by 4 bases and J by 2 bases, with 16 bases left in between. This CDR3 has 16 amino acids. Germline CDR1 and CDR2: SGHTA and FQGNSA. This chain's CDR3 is CASSSPKGGATDTQYF. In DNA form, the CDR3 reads TGTGCCAGCAGCTCCCCTAAAGGCGGGGCCACAGATACGCAGTATTTT.

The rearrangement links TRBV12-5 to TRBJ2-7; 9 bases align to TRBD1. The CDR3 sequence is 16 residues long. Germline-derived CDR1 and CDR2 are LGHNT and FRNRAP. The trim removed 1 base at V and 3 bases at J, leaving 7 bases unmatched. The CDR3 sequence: CASGLARTGADYEQYF. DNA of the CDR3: TGTGCTAGTGGTTTGGCCCGGACAGGGGCGGACTACGAGCAGTACTTC.

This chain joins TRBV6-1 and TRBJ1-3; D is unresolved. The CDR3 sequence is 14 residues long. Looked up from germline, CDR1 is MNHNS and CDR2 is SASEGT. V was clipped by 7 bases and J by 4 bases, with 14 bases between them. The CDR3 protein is CASTDRTSGNTIYF. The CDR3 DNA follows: TGTGCCAGCACCGATAGAACGTCCGGAAACACCATATATTTT.

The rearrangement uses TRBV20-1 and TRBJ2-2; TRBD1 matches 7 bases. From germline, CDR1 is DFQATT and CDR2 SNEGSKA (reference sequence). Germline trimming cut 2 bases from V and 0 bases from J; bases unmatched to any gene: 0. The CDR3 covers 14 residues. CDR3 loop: CSARQGANTGELFF. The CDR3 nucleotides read TGCAGTGCTAGACAGGGGGCGAACACCGGGGAGCTGTTTTTT.

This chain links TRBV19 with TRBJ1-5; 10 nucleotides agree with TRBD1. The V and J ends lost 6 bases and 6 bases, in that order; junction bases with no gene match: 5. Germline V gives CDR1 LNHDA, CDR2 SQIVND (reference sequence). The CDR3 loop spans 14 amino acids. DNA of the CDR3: TGTGCCAGTAGCCTCCGACAGGGGGCTCAGCCCCAGCATTTT. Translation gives CASSLRQGAQPQHF.

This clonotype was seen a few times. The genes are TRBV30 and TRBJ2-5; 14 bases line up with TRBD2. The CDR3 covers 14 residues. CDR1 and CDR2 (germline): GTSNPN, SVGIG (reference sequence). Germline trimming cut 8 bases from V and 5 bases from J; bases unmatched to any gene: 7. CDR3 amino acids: CAEGLAGVAETQYF. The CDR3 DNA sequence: TGTGCCGAGGGACTAGCGGGGGTAGCGGAGACCCAGTACTTC.

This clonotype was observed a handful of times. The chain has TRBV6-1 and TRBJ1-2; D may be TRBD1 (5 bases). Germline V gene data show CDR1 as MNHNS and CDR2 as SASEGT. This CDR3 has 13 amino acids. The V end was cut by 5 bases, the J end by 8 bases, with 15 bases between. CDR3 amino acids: CASSPGPPRGYTF. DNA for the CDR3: TGTGCCAGCAGTCCGGGACCTCCTCGGGGCTACACCTTC.

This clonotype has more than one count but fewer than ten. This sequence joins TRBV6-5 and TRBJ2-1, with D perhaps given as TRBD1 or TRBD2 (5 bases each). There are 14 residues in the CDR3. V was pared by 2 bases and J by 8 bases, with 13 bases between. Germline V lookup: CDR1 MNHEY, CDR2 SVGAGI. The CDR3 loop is CASSYRPWDDEQFF. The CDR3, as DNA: TGTGCCAGCAGTTACAGACCCTGGGACGATGAGCAGTTCTTC.

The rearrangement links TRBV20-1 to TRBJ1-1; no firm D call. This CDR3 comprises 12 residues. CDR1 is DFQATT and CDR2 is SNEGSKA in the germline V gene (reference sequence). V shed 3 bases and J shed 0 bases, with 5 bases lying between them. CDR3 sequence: CSARDVNTEAFF. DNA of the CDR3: TGCAGTGCTAGGGACGTGAACACTGAAGCTTTCTTT.

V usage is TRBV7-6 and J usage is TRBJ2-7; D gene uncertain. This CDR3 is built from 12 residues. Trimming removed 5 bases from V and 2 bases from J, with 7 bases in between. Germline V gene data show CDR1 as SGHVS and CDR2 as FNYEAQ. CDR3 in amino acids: CASSNDPYEQYF. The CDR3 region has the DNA TGTGCCAGCAGCAACGACCCCTACGAGCAGTACTTC.

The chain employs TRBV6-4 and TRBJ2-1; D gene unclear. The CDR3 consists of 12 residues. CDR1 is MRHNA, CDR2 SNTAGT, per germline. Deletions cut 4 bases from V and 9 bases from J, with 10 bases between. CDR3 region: CASSALNGEQFF. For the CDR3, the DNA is TGTGCCAGCAGTGCCCTTAACGGTGAGCAGTTCTTC.

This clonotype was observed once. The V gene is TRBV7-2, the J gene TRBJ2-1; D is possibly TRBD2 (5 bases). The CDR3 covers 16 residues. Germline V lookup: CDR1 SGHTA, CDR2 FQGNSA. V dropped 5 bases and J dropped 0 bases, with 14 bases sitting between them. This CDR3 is CASSPSLGSSYNEQFF. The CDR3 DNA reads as TGTGCCAGCAGCCCGTCTCTAGGGAGCTCCTACAATGAGCAGTTCTTC.

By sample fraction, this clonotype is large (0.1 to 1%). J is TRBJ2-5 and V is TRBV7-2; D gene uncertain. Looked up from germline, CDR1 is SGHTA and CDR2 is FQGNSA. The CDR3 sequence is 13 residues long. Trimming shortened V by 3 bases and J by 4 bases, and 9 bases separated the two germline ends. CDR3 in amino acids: CASSFTGGETQYF. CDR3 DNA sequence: TGTGCCAGCAGCTTCACGGGTGGAGAGACCCAGTACTTC.

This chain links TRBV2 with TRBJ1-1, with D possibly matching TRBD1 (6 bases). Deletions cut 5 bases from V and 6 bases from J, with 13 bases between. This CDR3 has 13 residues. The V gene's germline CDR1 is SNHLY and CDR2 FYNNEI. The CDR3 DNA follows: TGTGCCAGCAGTCTGGCCAGGGGACCTGAAGCTTTCTTT. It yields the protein CASSLARGPEAFF.